These 11 T cell receptor beta chains originate from one sample sequenced in a study of T cells after yellow fever vaccination. From the 5' RACE reads, TCRdb called clonotypes with MiXCR, one entry per CDR3 protein. The data contain hundreds of thousands of distinct CDR3 sequences, approximately 13% of them singletons. Sequenced material: PBMCs, taken on the day of the yellow fever booster vaccination. These receptors all stem from a man younger than 45 who received the YFV17D yellow fever vaccine.

This sequence joins TRBV29-1 and TRBJ2-2, with D maybe TRBD1 (5 bases). Germline V gives CDR1 SQVTM, CDR2 ANQGSEA. V dropped 5 bases and J dropped 8 bases, with 12 bases sitting between them. The CDR3 spans 12 residues. The CDR3 nucleotides read TGCAGCGTTCAGACCCCAGGGGGGGAGCTGTTTTTT. This encodes CSVQTPGGELFF.

This clonotype was counted between two and nine times. V usage is TRBV20-1 and J usage is TRBJ2-5; 11 positions agree with TRBD2. Germline V lookup: CDR1 DFQATT, CDR2 SNEGSKA (reference sequence). J was trimmed by 5 bases and V by 4 bases; bases with no gene match: 6. The CDR3 totals 14 residues. The CDR3 here is CSAMTSGNDETQYF. In DNA form, the CDR3 reads TGCAGTGCTATGACTAGCGGGAATGACGAGACCCAGTACTTC.

This clonotype was detected a few times. The V gene is TRBV20-1, the J gene TRBJ2-1, with TRBD2 matching over 7 bases. With 5 bases clipped from V and 6 bases from J, the junction kept 13 bases outside the gene matches. Germline lookup yields CDR1 DFQATT and CDR2 SNEGSKA (reference sequence). The CDR3 runs to 15 residues. The CDR3, as DNA: TGCAGTGCTCCCAGGACTAGTCTTGTCAGCAATGAGCAGTTCTTC. This encodes CSAPRTSLVSNEQFF.

This clonotype was observed a handful of times. The chain joins TRBV6-5 to TRBJ2-3, with 8 nucleotides matching TRBD2. V lost 0 bases and J lost 0; bases outside the gene matches: 5. The CDR3 covers 17 residues. Germline V CDR1 and CDR2: MNHEY, SVGAGI. CDR3 in amino acids: CASSYSTPSGSTDTQYF. The CDR3 coding sequence is TGTGCCAGCAGTTACTCGACCCCTAGCGGGAGCACAGATACGCAGTATTTT.

The V call is TRBV4-3, the J call TRBJ2-7; TRBD1 agrees at 11 bases. CDR3 size: 19 residues. In germline, CDR1 is LGHNA, CDR2 YSLEER. Trimming took 4 bases from V and 4 from J; bases not matched to a gene: 18. The CDR3 region is CASSLKDRGLWIPWYEQYF. As DNA, the CDR3 is TGCGCCAGCAGCCTGAAGGACAGGGGGCTCTGGATCCCGTGGTACGAGCAGTACTTC.

In DNA form, the CDR3 reads TGTGCCAGCAGCGCCCGGGGGGGCAGCGGGAAGGAAAATGAGCAGTTCTTC. Its protein is CASSARGGSGKENEQFF. The V and J genes are TRBV9 and TRBJ2-1; 8 positions agree with TRBD2. Germline CDR1 is SGDLS and CDR2 is YYNGEE. V was clipped by 3 bases and J by 7 bases; unmatched bases: 15. CDR3 length: 17 residues.

This clonotype was seen a handful of times. V usage is TRBV3-1 and J usage is TRBJ2-3, with 10 bases fitting TRBD2. This CDR3 is built from 16 residues. J lost 0 bases, V lost 4 bases, and 4 bases had no gene match. Germline CDR1 LGHDT, CDR2 YNNKEL (reference sequence). Written as DNA, the CDR3 is TGTGCCAGCAGCCCCACTAGCGGGATTAGCACAGATACGCAGTATTTT. This sequence encodes CASSPTSGISTDTQYF.

This rearrangement joins TRBV27 to TRBJ2-7; TRBD2 matches 11 bases. CDR3 size: 15 residues. The V gene end was trimmed by 5 bases and the J gene end by 0 bases; junction bases not matched to a gene: 3. The germline CDR1 and CDR2 sequences are MNHEY and SMNVEV (reference sequence). The chain's CDR3 is CASSAGTSGSYEQYF. The DNA for the CDR3 is TGTGCCAGCAGTGCCGGGACTAGCGGCTCCTACGAGCAGTACTTC.

The genes are TRBV25-1 and TRBJ2-3; D unclear. The germline V gene encodes CDR1 MGHDK and CDR2 SYGVNS. The CDR3 covers 13 residues. V lost 7 bases to trimming and J lost 2 bases, with 10 bases between them. This CDR3 is CASMKDVTDTQYF. The CDR3 nucleotides are TGTGCCAGCATGAAGGATGTCACAGATACGCAGTATTTT.

In this sample, this clonotype turned up many times. The chain employs TRBV12-3 or TRBV12-4 and TRBJ1-2; D gene ambiguous. This CDR3 comprises 15 residues. Between the trimmed V and J ends, which lost 0 bases and 4 bases, there was a span of 12 bases. The CDR3 spells CASSLANRAGYGYTF. The CDR3 DNA follows: TGTGCCAGCAGTTTAGCGAATAGAGCCGGCTATGGCTACACCTTC.

The V and J genes are TRBV4-2 and TRBJ2-2; TRBD1 might be the D (5 bases). The CDR3 extends over 13 amino acids. Germline V gene sequence: CDR1 LGHNA, CDR2 YNFKEQ. V shed 4 bases and J shed 6 bases, with 9 bases lying between them. DNA of the CDR3: TGTGCCAGCAGCCCCAGGGTACCCGGGGAGCTGTTTTTT. Translated, it gives CASSPRVPGELFF.